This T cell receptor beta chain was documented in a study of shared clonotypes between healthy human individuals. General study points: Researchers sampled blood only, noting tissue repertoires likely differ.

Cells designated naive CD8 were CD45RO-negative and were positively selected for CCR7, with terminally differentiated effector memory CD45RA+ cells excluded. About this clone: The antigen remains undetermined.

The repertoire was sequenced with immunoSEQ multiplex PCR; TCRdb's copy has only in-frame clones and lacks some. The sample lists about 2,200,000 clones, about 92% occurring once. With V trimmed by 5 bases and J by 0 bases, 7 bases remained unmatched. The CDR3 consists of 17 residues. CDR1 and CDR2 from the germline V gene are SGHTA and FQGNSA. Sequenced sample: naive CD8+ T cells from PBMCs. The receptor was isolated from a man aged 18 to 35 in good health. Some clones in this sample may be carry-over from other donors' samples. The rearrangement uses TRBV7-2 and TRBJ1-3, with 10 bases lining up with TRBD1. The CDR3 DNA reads TGTGCCAGCAGCCGAAGACAGGGGGCCGTCTCTGGAAACACCATATATTTT. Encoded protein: CASSRRQGAVSGNTIYF.